Each of the 26 T cell receptor beta chains below was sequenced from the same sample in a study of T-cell memory formation after mild COVID-19. Via MiXCR, TCRdb re-called the 5' RACE reads, giving one row per CDR3 protein. The sample holds fewer than 650,000 distinct CDR3 sequences, roughly 17% seen once. Material for sequencing was PBMCs or a T cell subset sorted from them (not recorded which). Receptor source: an adult woman who had mild COVID-19 (a few samples of this study predate the infection). Cell type and time point are not known.

The rearrangement links TRBV27 to TRBJ2-3; possible D gene TRBD2, 6 bases. V was cut by 3 bases and J by 10 bases, with 32 bases left in between. Germline-derived CDR1 and CDR2 are MNHEY and SMNVEV (reference sequence). The CDR3 spans 19 residues. The CDR3 nucleotides are TGTGCCAGCAGTTTCAAACGGCGGGTTGCGACGGGGGTCGGGGAGGCGCAGTATTTT. Amino acids: CASSFKRRVATGVGEAQYF.

The table lists this clonotype with a few counts. This chain connects TRBV29-1 to TRBJ2-3; 9 nucleotides match TRBD1. CDR1 is SQVTM and CDR2 is ANQGSEA in the germline V gene. This CDR3 is 13 amino acids long. V trimming: 6 bases; J trimming: 9 bases; junction bases outside the gene matches: 10. The DNA for the CDR3 is TGCAGCGTGGTACCGGGACAGGGTGAGACGCAGTATTTT. This encodes CSVVPGQGETQYF.

This clonotype was seen more than once but under ten times. The chain combines TRBV7-2 with TRBJ2-3; 7 bases are a match to TRBD1. Germline V gives CDR1 SGHTA, CDR2 FQGNSA. Trimming took 4 bases from V and 5 from J; bases not matched to a gene: 6. This CDR3 has 14 amino acids. The CDR3 nucleotides read TGTGCCAGCAGCTGGGGACAGTCCGTAGATACGCAGTATTTT. This gives the protein CASSWGQSVDTQYF.

CDR3 amino acids: CATSDDTDRGDTGELFF. The CDR3 DNA sequence: TGTGCCACCAGTGATGATACGGACAGGGGGGACACCGGGGAGCTGTTTTTT. The chain recombines TRBV24-1 with TRBJ2-2; 10 nucleotides match TRBD1. The CDR3 has 17 residues. V lost 3 bases to trimming and J lost 3 bases; unmatched junction nucleotides: 6. Germline V CDR1 and CDR2: KGHDR, SFDVKD.

The chain is built from TRBV20-1 and TRBJ1-5; TRBD1 matches at 10 bases. V shed 1 base, J shed 3 bases, and the junction held 6 bases outside the gene matches. CDR3 size: 16 residues. Germline values: CDR1 DFQATT, CDR2 SNEGSKA (reference sequence). The chain's CDR3 is CSARVIGTGVNQPQHF. CDR3 nucleotide sequence: TGCAGTGCTAGAGTGATTGGGACAGGGGTCAATCAGCCCCAGCATTTT.

The chain uses TRBV24-1 and TRBJ1-2; D is possibly TRBD1 (5 bases). The V end was cut by 1 base, the J end by 10 bases, with 12 bases between. Per germline, CDR1 KGHDR and CDR2 SFDVKD. The CDR3 is made up of 13 amino acids. The CDR3: CATSDFEGFVYTF. CDR3 in DNA: TGTGCCACCAGTGATTTCGAGGGGTTTGTCTACACCTTC.

The gene calls are TRBV20-1 and TRBJ2-5; 8 bases align to TRBD2. The CDR3 has 12 residues. CDR1 is DFQATT and CDR2 is SNEGSKA in the germline V gene (reference sequence). CDR3 sequence (DNA): TGCAGCGGTACTAGCGGTCGAGAGACCCAGTACTTC. Amino acid sequence: CSGTSGRETQYF.

This clonotype came up a few times. CDR3 sequence: CASSQRGLAATISYNEQFF. The DNA for the CDR3 is TGTGCCAGCAGCCAACGAGGACTAGCGGCCACAATATCCTACAATGAGCAGTTCTTC. This sequence joins TRBV14 and TRBJ2-1; 10 bases line up with TRBD2. V lost 2 bases and J lost 1; bases outside the gene matches: 11. CDR1 is SGHDN and CDR2 is FVKESK in the germline V gene. The CDR3 extends over 19 amino acids.

This clonotype was counted between two and nine times. CDR3 loop: CATALAGGPHEQFF. CDR3 DNA: TGTGCCACAGCTCTAGCGGGGGGGCCGCATGAGCAGTTCTTC. This sequence joins TRBV24-1 and TRBJ2-1; TRBD2 matches at 12 bases. J was trimmed by 8 bases and V by 10 bases; bases with no gene match: 8. Germline V CDR1 and CDR2: KGHDR, SFDVKD. The CDR3 is 14 residues long.

This clonotype was seen ten or more times. The gene calls are TRBV5-1 and TRBJ1-1; D is unclear. CDR1 is SGHRS and CDR2 is YFSETQ in the germline V gene. The CDR3 sequence is 14 residues long. Trimming shortened V by 0 bases and J by 0 bases, and 6 bases separated the two germline ends. The CDR3 loop is CASSLGTMNTEAFF. The CDR3 coding sequence is TGCGCCAGCAGCTTGGGGACGATGAACACTGAAGCTTTCTTT.

The rearrangement links TRBV27 to TRBJ2-3, with TRBD2 matching 11 bases. The CDR3 extends over 17 amino acids. Per germline, CDR1 MNHEY and CDR2 SMNVEV (reference sequence). The V gene end was trimmed by 2 bases and the J gene end by 5 bases; junction bases not matched to a gene: 9. The CDR3 region is CASSLSGSGRAGDTQYF. Here the CDR3 DNA reads TGTGCCAGCAGTTTAAGTGGTAGCGGGAGGGCCGGAGATACGCAGTATTTT.

The rearrangement joins TRBV20-1 to TRBJ2-5, with 9 bases identical to TRBD2. V lost 5 bases to trimming and J lost 1 base; unmatched junction nucleotides: 8. CDR3 size: 15 residues. Germline CDR1 DFQATT, CDR2 SNEGSKA (reference sequence). The CDR3 sequence: CSALQAGGPQETQYF. The CDR3, as DNA: TGCAGTGCTCTACAAGCGGGGGGACCCCAAGAGACCCAGTACTTC.

This clonotype has a handful of counts. J is TRBJ2-2 and V is TRBV5-4; 10 nucleotides match TRBD1. Germline V gives CDR1 SGHNT, CDR2 YYREEE (reference sequence). Unmatched junction bases numbered 5, after V lost 3 bases and J lost 0 bases. The CDR3 runs to 17 residues. CDR3 bases: TGTGCCAGCAGCTACCCGGGACAGGGGTCGAACACCGGGGAGCTGTTTTTT. Translation gives CASSYPGQGSNTGELFF. Using reference TRBV5-4 and TRBJ2-2 for the parts outside the CDR3, the full variable domain is ETGVTQSPTHLIKTRGQQVTLRCSSQSGHNTVSWYQQALGQGPQFIFQYYREEENGRGNFPPRFSGLQFPNYSSELNVNALELDDSALYLCASSYPGQGSNTGELFFGEGSRLTVL.

The rearrangement links TRBV24-1 to TRBJ1-2; 7 bases map to TRBD1. The germline V gene encodes CDR1 KGHDR and CDR2 SFDVKD. The CDR3 loop spans 14 amino acids. V shed 7 bases, J shed 1 base, and the junction held 5 bases outside the gene matches. The CDR3 DNA reads as TGTGCCACCAGCGGACAGGAGGGTAACTATGGCTACACCTTC. Residues: CATSGQEGNYGYTF.

In its sample, this clonotype was seen a few times. The chain links TRBV12-3 or TRBV12-4 to TRBJ1-1; D ambiguous. This CDR3 is built from 14 residues. Trimming left V 4 bases short and J 5 bases short, with 14 bases between. In DNA form, the CDR3 reads TGTGCCAGCAGTTCGGGTCACGGGCGGACTGAAGCTTTCTTT. Its translation is CASSSGHGRTEAFF.

This clonotype has at least ten counts. This chain uses TRBV7-9 with TRBJ2-4, with D perhaps TRBD2 (5 bases). The length of the CDR3 is 14 residues. V dropped 1 base and J dropped 8 bases, with 12 bases sitting between them. Germline loops: CDR1 SEHNR, CDR2 FQNEAQ (reference sequence). The CDR3 region is CASSLVTGTDIQYF. In DNA, the CDR3 is TGTGCCAGCAGCTTAGTAACGGGAACGGACATTCAGTACTTC.

This chain uses TRBV2 with TRBJ2-5, with D uncertain. The CDR3 sequence is 15 residues long. The V end was cut by 1 base, the J end by 4 bases, with 13 bases between. Germline assignment: CDR1 SNHLY and CDR2 FYNNEI. CDR3 in amino acids: CASSEGPLGRETQYF. The CDR3 nucleotides are TGTGCCAGCAGTGAAGGTCCACTGGGTCGAGAGACCCAGTACTTC.

This clonotype was seen a few times. The V and J genes are TRBV2 and TRBJ2-5; D may be TRBD1 (6 bases). Trimming left V 8 bases short and J 9 bases short, with 13 bases between. CDR1 SNHLY and CDR2 FYNNEI come from the germline V gene. This CDR3 spans 11 amino acids. The CDR3 is CASRDTWAQYF. The CDR3 DNA reads as TGTGCCAGCCGGGACACTTGGGCCCAGTACTTC.

The chain couples TRBV12-3 or TRBV12-4 to TRBJ1-1; 7 nucleotides line up with TRBD1. With 4 bases clipped from V and 3 bases from J, the junction kept 5 bases outside the gene matches. The CDR3 runs to 14 residues. The CDR3 protein is CASSSDRDHTEAFF. The CDR3 coding sequence is TGTGCCAGCAGTTCCGACAGGGACCACACTGAAGCTTTCTTT.

This clonotype occurred a few times. This rearrangement joins TRBV6-5 to TRBJ2-3; D unclear. The CDR3 spans 17 residues. Trimming took off 7 bases at V and 4 bases at J, with 24 bases between the two ends. Germline V gene data show CDR1 as MNHEY and CDR2 as SVGAGI. The CDR3: CASTNDNPKLGADTQYF. CDR3 in DNA: TGTGCCAGCACGAACGATAACCCTAAACTTGGGGCAGATACGCAGTATTTT.

V is TRBV6-6 and J is TRBJ2-7; D is ambiguous. With 8 bases removed from V and 4 bases from J, the gap between germline ends came to 9 bases. Per germline, CDR1 MNHNY and CDR2 SVGAGI (reference sequence). The CDR3 contains 11 residues. The CDR3 sequence is CASGVTYEQYF. In DNA, the CDR3 is TGTGCCAGCGGGGTTACGTACGAGCAGTACTTC.

Written as DNA, the CDR3 is TGTGCCAGCAGTTTTGTGGCAGGAGGCACAGATACGCAGTATTTT. It is translated as CASSFVAGGTDTQYF. The chain employs TRBV12-3 or TRBV12-4 and TRBJ2-3, with D unclear. The CDR3 contains 15 residues. Trimming removed 3 bases at V and 1 base at J, with 11 bases between.

There are a few counts of this clonotype. The rearrangement links TRBV6-5 to TRBJ2-1; 7 nucleotides line up with TRBD1. V gave up 6 bases and J gave up 0 bases; unmatched junction bases: 8. The CDR3 has 16 amino acids. Germline lookup yields CDR1 MNHEY and CDR2 SVGAGI. In DNA, the CDR3 is TGTGCCAGCAGACTCCTGGGGACAGCCTCCTACAATGAGCAGTTCTTC. Protein: CASRLLGTASYNEQFF.

The chain recombines TRBV30 with TRBJ2-5; D remains unclear. Germline V gene sequence: CDR1 GTSNPN, CDR2 SVGIG (reference sequence). The CDR3 sequence is 12 residues long. The V end lost 0 bases, the J end lost 5 bases, and 7 bases lay between the germline ends. The CDR3 DNA reads TGTGCCTGGAGTGTGCCCTGGGAGACCCAGTACTTC. Amino acids: CAWSVPWETQYF.

This clonotype was picked up a small number of times. The rearrangement joins TRBV12-3 or TRBV12-4 to TRBJ1-2, with 8 bases identical to TRBD1. The CDR3 totals 15 residues. The V gene end was trimmed by 2 bases and the J gene end by 5 bases; junction bases not matched to a gene: 7. In nucleotides, the CDR3 is TGTGCCAGCAGTTTAATAACAGGGGGATTATATGGCTACACCTTC. Encoded protein: CASSLITGGLYGYTF.

The table lists this clonotype with a few counts. CDR3 DNA: TGCAGCGTTGTTGGGGGGGTAGGGCTCAATGAGCAGTTCTTC. Amino acids: CSVVGGVGLNEQFF. This rearrangement joins TRBV29-1 to TRBJ2-1; 7 bases are shared with TRBD2. The CDR3 covers 14 residues. The junction had 9 bases not matched to a gene; V was cut back by 4 bases and J by 6 bases. CDR1 SQVTM and CDR2 ANQGSEA come from the germline V gene.